One TCR beta chain is described in this entry. These data originate in a study of cytomegalovirus exposure and HLA in healthy donors. The germline V gene encodes CDR1 GTSNPN and CDR2 SVGIG (reference sequence). The CDR3 is made up of 14 amino acids. V lost 3 bases and J 0 bases, leaving 9 bases between the germline ends. The PCR used 60 Vbeta and 13 Jbeta primers. Clones were sequenced by immunoSEQ multiplex PCR, and TCRdb holds only the in-frame ones, with some missing. The table has more than 95,000 clones, roughly 74% seen once; the top ten hold approximately 3%. The specimen sequenced was PBMCs. This clonotype originated in a female donor in good health and CMV-seropositive. The V gene is TRBV30, the J gene TRBJ1-3; perhaps TRBD1 as D (5 bases). The CDR3 loop is CAWSRDPSGNTIYF. DNA for the CDR3: TGTGCCTGGAGCAGGGATCCCTCTGGAAACACCATATATTTT.